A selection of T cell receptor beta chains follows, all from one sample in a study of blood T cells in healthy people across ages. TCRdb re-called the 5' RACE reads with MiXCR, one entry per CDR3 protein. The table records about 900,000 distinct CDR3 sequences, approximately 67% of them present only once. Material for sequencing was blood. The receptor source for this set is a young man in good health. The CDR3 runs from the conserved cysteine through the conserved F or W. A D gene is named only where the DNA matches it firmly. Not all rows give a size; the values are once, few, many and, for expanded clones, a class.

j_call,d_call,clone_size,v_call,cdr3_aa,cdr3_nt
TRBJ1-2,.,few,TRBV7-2,CASSLVAGRTNGYTF,TGTGCCAGCAGCTTAGTGGCAGGGAGGACGAATGGCTACACCTTC
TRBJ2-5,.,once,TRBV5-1,CASSPSGARQVNGETQYF,TGCGCCAGCAGCCCCTCTGGGGCAAGACAGGTGAATGGAGAGACCCAGTACTTC
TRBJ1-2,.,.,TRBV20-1,CSPRGGDYGYTF,TGCAGCCCGAGAGGGGGTGACTATGGCTACACCTTC
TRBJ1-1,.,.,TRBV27,CASSLGSLHTNTEAFF,TGTGCCAGCAGTTTAGGATCCCTACATACGAACACTGAAGCTTTCTTT
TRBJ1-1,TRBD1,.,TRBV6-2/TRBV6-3,CASRPDRGNTEAFF,TGTGCCAGCAGACCGGACAGGGGGAACACTGAAGCTTTCTTT
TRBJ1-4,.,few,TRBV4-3,CASSQDLVGPGREKLFF,TGCGCCAGCAGCCAAGATCTAGTCGGACCGGGGAGGGAAAAACTGTTTTTT
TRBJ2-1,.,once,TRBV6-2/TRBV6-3,CASKQRYNEQFF,TGTGCCAGCAAACAGCGGTACAATGAGCAGTTCTTC
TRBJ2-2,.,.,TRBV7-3,CASSPPEGYTGELFF,TGTGCCAGCAGCCCCCCCGAAGGCTACACCGGGGAGCTGTTTTTT
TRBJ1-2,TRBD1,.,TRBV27,CASSFSHRGLNYGYTF,TGTGCCAGCAGTTTTTCCCACAGGGGGCTAAACTATGGCTACACCTTC
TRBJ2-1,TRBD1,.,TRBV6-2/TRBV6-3,CASRKTGASYNEQFF,TGTGCCAGCAGAAAAACAGGGGCATCCTACAATGAGCAGTTCTTC
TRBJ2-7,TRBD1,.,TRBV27,CASNPGQYPYEQYF,TGTGCCAGCAACCCGGGACAGTACCCCTACGAGCAGTACTTC
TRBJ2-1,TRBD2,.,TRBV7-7,CASSLSHSGRGNNEQFF,TGTGCTAGCAGCTTATCGCATTCAGGGAGGGGAAACAATGAGCAGTTCTTC
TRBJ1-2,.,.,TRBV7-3,CASRSTLGSYTF,TGTGCCAGCAGGTCCACACTGGGTAGCTACACCTTC
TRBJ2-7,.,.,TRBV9,CASSAAFEEQYF,TGTGCCAGCAGCGCCGCCTTTGAAGAGCAGTACTTC
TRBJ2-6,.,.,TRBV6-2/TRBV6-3,CASSPLYRGANVLTF,TGTGCCAGCAGTCCGTTGTATAGGGGGGCCAACGTCCTGACTTTC
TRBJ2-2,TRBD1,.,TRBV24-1,CATSETTGVGTGELFF,TGTGCCACCAGTGAAACGACAGGGGTTGGCACCGGGGAGCTGTTTTTT